One and the same sample provided the 9 T cell receptor beta chains below, sequenced in a study of cytomegalovirus exposure and HLA in healthy donors. The PCR employed 60 Vbeta primers together with 13 Jbeta primers. The assay was immunoSEQ multiplex PCR, and TCRdb's table has in-frame clones only and misses some. The table lists over 200,000 clones, approximately 80% of them singletons, with 3% to 4.5% in the top ten. The specimen was PBMCs. The source is a male donor in good health and CMV-seronegative.

J is TRBJ2-3 and V is TRBV5-1, with 11 positions matching TRBD1. The CDR3 has 16 residues. In germline, CDR1 is SGHRS, CDR2 YFSETQ. Unmatched junction bases numbered 6, after V lost 4 bases and J lost 2 bases. CDR3 in amino acids: CASSPGQGVYTDTQYF. The CDR3 coding sequence is TGCGCCAGCAGCCCGGGACAGGGGGTTTACACAGATACGCAGTATTTT.

The gene calls are TRBV11-2 and TRBJ1-1; D gene ambiguous. V was shortened by 4 bases and J by 1 base, with 13 bases between the two germline ends. Germline V CDR1 and CDR2: SGHAT, FQNNGV. The CDR3 runs to 15 residues. The CDR3 here is CASSSLTRSNTEAFF. The CDR3 nucleotides read TGTGCCAGCAGCTCACTGACGAGGTCGAACACTGAAGCTTTCTTT.

V usage is TRBV6-1 and J usage is TRBJ2-1; D is ambiguous. The ends were cut back, 4 bases at V and 9 bases at J, with 13 bases in the middle. Per the germline V gene, CDR1 is MNHNS and CDR2 is SASEGT. This CDR3 is 13 amino acids long. In nucleotides, the CDR3 is TGTGCCAGCAGTGCCACCCTAGTCATTGAGCAGTTCTTC. Encoded protein: CASSATLVIEQFF.

This clone was counted a few times. V and J are TRBV7-2 and TRBJ2-7, with 7 nucleotides matching TRBD2. Germline CDR1 SGHTA, CDR2 FQGNSA. The CDR3 covers 14 residues. Trimming took 5 bases from V and 4 from J; bases not matched to a gene: 8. CDR3 coding DNA: TGTGCCAGCAGCCGGGGAGGGGCGCCGTACGAGCAGTACTTC. Translated: CASSRGGAPYEQYF.

This clone appeared a single time. The chain employs TRBV28 and TRBJ2-5, with 7 nucleotides matching TRBD2. The germline CDR1 and CDR2 sequences are MDHEN and SYDVKM. V lost 11 bases, J lost 3 bases, and 6 bases stayed unmatched. CDR3 length equals 12 residues. CDR3 bases: TGTGCCTGGGGGGGGGTCGAAGAGACCCAGTACTTC. Protein sequence: CAWGGVEETQYF.

The chain is built from TRBV2 and TRBJ2-1, with 10 bases lining up with TRBD2. Unmatched junction bases numbered 4, after V lost 6 bases and J lost 5 bases. Germline values: CDR1 SNHLY, CDR2 FYNNEI. The CDR3 has 14 amino acids. The CDR3 sequence: CASRPGLADNEQFF. Here the CDR3 DNA reads TGTGCCAGCAGACCCGGACTAGCGGACAATGAGCAGTTCTTC.

This chain joins TRBV27 and TRBJ2-7, with a weak D call TRBD1 (6 bases). Germline-derived CDR1 and CDR2 are MNHEY and SMNVEV (reference sequence). This CDR3 contains 17 residues. V gave up 1 base and J gave up 3 bases, with 19 bases separating them. Here the CDR3 reads CASSLYLPSDSNYEQYF. CDR3 nucleotide sequence: TGTGCCAGCAGTTTATACCTCCCCTCGGACAGTAACTACGAGCAGTACTTC.

This clone has just a few counts. The chain joins TRBV19 to TRBJ2-7; 7 nucleotides line up with TRBD2. From germline, CDR1 is LNHDA and CDR2 SQIVND (reference sequence). V lost 6 bases to trimming and J lost 3 bases; unmatched junction nucleotides: 11. The CDR3 is made up of 15 amino acids. The CDR3 reads CASSGGLGESYEQYF. The CDR3 nucleotides read TGTGCCAGTAGCGGCGGACTAGGCGAAAGCTACGAGCAGTACTTC.

V usage is TRBV6-1 and J usage is TRBJ2-3; 7 bases are a match to TRBD2. The junction had 12 bases not matched to a gene; V was cut back by 7 bases and J by 5 bases. Per germline, CDR1 MNHNS and CDR2 SASEGT. CDR3 length: 15 amino acids. The CDR3 DNA reads as TGTGCCAGCACCACCGGCGGGAGAGGGGTAGATACGCAGTATTTT. This codes for CASTTGGRGVDTQYF.